This T cell receptor (beta chain) is drawn from a study of technical replicates of blood from a handful of donors (dated by TCRdb to about 2017). On this clone itself: Its target antigen remains unknown. Base-call qualities are not available, and no considerably larger clone is one nucleotide away.

The receptor library was made with the immunoSEQ multiplex PCR assay. This is the immuneACCESS table as TCRdb keeps it, with only in-frame sequences that have V and J called. A part of the clones is gone; compared with another copy, unresolved V genes explain less than half, and the rest is unexplained. This sample has about 88,000 clones in its table, and about 90% of those were observed once. 0.2% to 0.3% of the sample is held by the ten biggest clonotypes. This TCR was sampled from a human donor in good health. The sample was T cells isolated from PBMCs.

The DNA sequence is as follows: TGTGCCAGCAGCTTCGACAGGAGGTCAGAGCAGTTCTTC. Its coded protein is CASSFDRRSEQFF. The V gene is TRBV11-2 and the J gene is TRBJ2-1; the D gene is possibly TRBD1, with 6 bases matching. CDR1 and CDR2 were assigned from the germline V gene as SGHAT and FQNNGV. V loses 3 bases, J loses 10 bases, and the germline ends lie 13 bases apart. The CDR3, cysteine through phenylalanine, is 13 amino acids long. CDR3 DNA is the only sequence kept; it has 39 bases, read in frame from the first base.